Presented here are 5 T cell receptor beta chains from one specimen sequenced in a study of blood T cell repertoires in COVID-19 (dated by TCRdb to about 2020). The library was prepared using the immunoSEQ multiplex PCR assay. TCRdb provides this immuneACCESS table in a form limited to in-frame rearrangements. Some clones are lacking; in checked studies, under half of them reflect an unresolved V gene, and why the rest are absent is not known. The sample includes roughly 200,000 clones, with around 85% observed a single time. The ten largest make up approximately 18% of the sample. What was sequenced was peripheral blood. Every receptor here comes from a person between 65 and 79 years old with COVID-19, enrolled during active disease.

The chain employs TRBV7-3 and TRBJ2-7; 9 bases agree with TRBD2. There are 14 residues in the CDR3. CDR1 and CDR2 (germline): SGHTA, FQGTGA. V gave up 5 bases and J gave up 3 bases; unmatched junction bases: 5. CDR3 residues: CASSLSGRDYEQYF. DNA of the CDR3: TGTGCCAGCAGCCTTAGCGGGAGAGACTACGAGCAGTACTTC. The complete variable domain, with remaining parts taken from reference TRBV7-3 and TRBJ2-7, reads GAGVSQTPSNKVTEKGKYVELRCDPISGHTALYWYRQSLGQGPEFLIYFQGTGAADDSGLPNDRFFAVRPEGSVSTLKIQRTERGDSAVYLCASSLSGRDYEQYFGPGTRLTVT.

J is TRBJ2-7 and V is TRBV27; TRBD2 aligns across 8 bases. J gave up 6 bases and V 6 bases, and 7 bases lay outside the gene matches. The germline gives CDR1 MNHEY, CDR2 SMNVEV (reference sequence). The CDR3 is 13 amino acids. In DNA form, the CDR3 reads TGTGCCAGCAGCCGCGGGGGGAGACCCGAGCAGTACTTC. Protein sequence: CASSRGGRPEQYF.

The CDR3 nucleotides are TGTGCCAGCAGTTTAACTAGCGGAAACACAGATACGCAGTATTTT. Amino acid sequence: CASSLTSGNTDTQYF. This chain uses TRBV28 with TRBJ2-3; 8 positions match TRBD2. With V trimmed by 2 bases and J by 2 bases, 3 bases remained unmatched. This CDR3 region has 15 residues. Germline-derived CDR1 and CDR2 are MDHEN and SYDVKM. The whole variable domain, remainder taken from reference TRBV28 and TRBJ2-3, is DVKVTQSSRYLVKRTGEKVFLECVQDMDHENMFWYRQDPGLGLRLIYFSYDVKMKEKGDIPEGYSVSREKKERFSLILESASTNQTSMYLCASSLTSGNTDTQYFGPGTRLTVL.

Written as DNA, the CDR3 is TGTGCTAGGGCGGGGGGTGGCAATCAGCCCCAGCATTTT. It specifies CARAGGGNQPQHF. The chain carries TRBV12-5 and TRBJ1-5; possibly TRBD1 for D (5 bases). Germline-derived CDR1 and CDR2 are LGHNT and FRNRAP. V lost 9 bases, J lost 2 bases, and 11 bases lay in between. The CDR3 loop spans 13 amino acids.

The chain employs TRBV19 and TRBJ2-5; 8 nucleotides line up with TRBD1. Germline values: CDR1 LNHDA, CDR2 SQIVND (reference sequence). The trim removed 7 bases at V and 9 bases at J, leaving 4 bases unmatched. The CDR3 consists of 11 residues. CDR3 region: CASTGQVSQYF. In DNA form, the CDR3 reads TGTGCCAGTACGGGACAGGTGTCCCAGTACTTC.